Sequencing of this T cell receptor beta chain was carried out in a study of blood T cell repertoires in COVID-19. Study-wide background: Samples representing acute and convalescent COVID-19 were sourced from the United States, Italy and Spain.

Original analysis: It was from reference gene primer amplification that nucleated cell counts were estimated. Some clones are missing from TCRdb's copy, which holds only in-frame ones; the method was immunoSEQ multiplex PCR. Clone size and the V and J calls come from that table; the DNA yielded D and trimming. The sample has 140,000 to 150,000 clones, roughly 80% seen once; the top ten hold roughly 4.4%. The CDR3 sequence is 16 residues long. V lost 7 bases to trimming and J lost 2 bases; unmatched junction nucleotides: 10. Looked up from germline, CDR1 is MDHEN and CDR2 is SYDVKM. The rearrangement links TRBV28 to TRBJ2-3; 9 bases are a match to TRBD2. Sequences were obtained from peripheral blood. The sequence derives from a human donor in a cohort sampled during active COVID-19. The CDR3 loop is CASTPSLAGYTDTQYF. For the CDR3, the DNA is TGTGCCAGCACTCCAAGCCTAGCGGGATACACAGATACGCAGTATTTT.